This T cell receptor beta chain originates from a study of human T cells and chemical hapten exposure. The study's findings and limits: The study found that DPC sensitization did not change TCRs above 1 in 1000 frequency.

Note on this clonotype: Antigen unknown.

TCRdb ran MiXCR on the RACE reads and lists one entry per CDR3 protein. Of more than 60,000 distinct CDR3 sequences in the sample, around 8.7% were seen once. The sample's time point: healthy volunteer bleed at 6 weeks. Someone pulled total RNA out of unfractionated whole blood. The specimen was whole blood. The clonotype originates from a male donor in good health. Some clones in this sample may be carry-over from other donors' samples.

This CDR3 reads CASSPGGGSSEKLFF. In DNA form, the CDR3 reads TGTGCCAGCAGCCCAGGGGGGGGCAGTAGTGAAAAACTGTTTTTT. The chain has TRBV7-2 and TRBJ1-4, with 7 nucleotides matching TRBD1. Looked up from germline, CDR1 is SGHTA and CDR2 is FQGNSA. Trimming at V came to 5 bases and at J to 7 bases, leaving 10 bases not matched to a gene. The length of the CDR3 is 15 residues. Together with reference TRBV7-2 and TRBJ1-4, the CDR3 gives the full variable domain: GAGVSQSPSNKVTEKGKDVELRCDPISGHTALYWYRQSLGQGLEFLIYFQGNSAPDKSGLPSDRFSAERTGGSVSTLTIQRTQQEDSAVYLCASSPGGGSSEKLFFGSGTQLSVL.